The next 17 T cell receptor beta chains were all read from a single sample in a study of metastatic and nonmetastatic thyroid tumors. Patients had received no treatment of any kind before thyroid surgery. MiXCR reprocessed the PCR reads for TCRdb. The profile covers approximately 90,000 clones, with roughly 13% appearing a single time and 11% taken by the ten largest. Sequencing was carried out using blood. These receptor sequences come from a female donor with papillary thyroid cancer or a benign thyroid nodule (not recorded which). Some clones in this sample may be carry-over from other donors' samples.

This clone was seen ten or more times. The chain carries TRBV19 and TRBJ2-1; possibly TRBD1 or TRBD2 for D (6 bases each). The germline CDR1 and CDR2 sequences are LNHDA and SQIVND (reference sequence). Trimming removed 4 bases at V and 7 bases at J, with 17 bases between. This CDR3 comprises 15 residues. The CDR3 DNA reads TGTGCCAGTAGTAGGAGGGGTGGAGGACAGAATGAGCAGTTCTTC. Translation: CASSRRGGGQNEQFF.

In this sample, this clone turned up once. A single base separates this from a much larger clone, so it may be a read error. The chain links TRBV5-1 to TRBJ2-5; D gene unclear. The CDR3 length is 15 residues. Germline V gene sequence: CDR1 SGHRS, CDR2 YFSETQ. The V end lost 3 bases, the J end lost 2 bases, and 14 bases lay between the germline ends. This CDR3 reads CASSSGWRLQETQYF. The CDR3 nucleotides read TGCGCCAGCAGCTCAGGATGGCGCCTACAAGAGACCCAGTACTTC.

This clone came up many times. The germline gene is not matched at one end of the junction; a read error may be the cause. The V and J genes are TRBV4-3 and TRBJ2-2; D uncertain. The CDR3 sequence is 16 residues long. Per the germline V gene, CDR1 is LGHNA and CDR2 is YSLEER. The CDR3 region has the DNA TGCGCCAACAGCCAAGATCCCTCCGCCGGCCCCGGGGAGCTGTTTTTT. Its translation is CANSQDPSAGPGELFF.

This clone has a count of ten or more. The V and J genes are TRBV27 and TRBJ2-3; D not certain. The CDR3 extends over 16 amino acids. V was shortened by 5 bases and J by 1 base, with 16 bases between the two germline ends. The V gene's germline CDR1 is MNHEY and CDR2 SMNVEV (reference sequence). The CDR3, as DNA: TGTGCCAGCAGTCCCGATGTGCAGGTGGGCACAGATACGCAGTATTTT. Residues: CASSPDVQVGTDTQYF.

The sample holds many counts of this clone. The chain carries TRBV5-1 and TRBJ2-1; possible D gene TRBD2, 6 bases. Germline CDR1 and CDR2: SGHRS and YFSETQ. V lost 5 bases and J lost 2, with 17 bases in between. The CDR3 totals 16 residues. The CDR3, as DNA: TGCGCCAGCAGAGACGGGACTCCACTTCCCTACAATGAGCAGTTCTTC. Protein sequence: CASRDGTPLPYNEQFF. The variable domain in full, completed from reference TRBV5-1 and TRBJ2-1, reads KAGVTQTPRYLIKTRGQQVTLSCSPISGHRSVSWYQQTPGQGLQFLFEYFSETQRNKGNFPGRFSGRQFSNSRSEMNVSTLELGDSALYLCASRDGTPLPYNEQFFGPGTRLTVL.

The table lists this clone with a few counts. One end of the junction does not line up with germline, which may come from a read error. This sample also contains other DNA sequences that code for the same CDR3. This chain connects TRBV28 to TRBJ1-6; D is uncertain. The CDR3 has 14 residues. CDR1 and CDR2 (germline): MDHEN, SYDVKM. DNA of the CDR3: TGTGCCAGCAGTTTTATCACAGTTGGGTCACCCCTCCACTTC. It yields the protein CASSFITVGSPLHF.

This clone has a count of ten or more. V is TRBV9 and J is TRBJ2-3; 10 bases agree with TRBD2. The germline CDR1 and CDR2 sequences are SGDLS and YYNGEE. This CDR3 has 16 amino acids. With 0 bases clipped from V and 4 bases from J, the junction kept 5 bases outside the gene matches. The chain's CDR3 is CASSVEASGSADTQYF. The CDR3 DNA follows: TGTGCCAGCAGCGTAGAGGCTAGCGGGAGTGCAGATACGCAGTATTTT.

The sample holds many counts of this clone. V gene TRBV6-4 combines with J gene TRBJ2-3, with TRBD2 matching 12 bases. Germline loops: CDR1 MRHNA, CDR2 SNTAGT. V lost 5 bases and J lost 4; bases outside the gene matches: 4. This CDR3 comprises 15 residues. CDR3 amino acids: CASSLTSGSPDTQYF. DNA for the CDR3: TGTGCCAGCAGTTTGACTAGCGGGAGTCCAGATACGCAGTATTTT.

This clone was recorded a few times. A much larger clonotype is one base distant, so this may be a read error. The chain carries TRBV6-1 and TRBJ1-4; maybe TRBD1 (6 bases). Germline-derived CDR1 and CDR2 are MNHNS and SASEGT. Trimming stripped 2 bases from V and 3 bases from J, with 7 bases between. The CDR3 has 14 amino acids. CDR3 region: CASSERGANEKLFF. The DNA of the CDR3 is TGTGCCAGCAGTGAAAGGGGGGCTAATGAAAAACTGTTTTTT.

This clone occurred many times. The genes are TRBV20-1 and TRBJ1-4; TRBD1 is a possible D gene (6 bases). Germline V CDR1 and CDR2: DFQATT, SNEGSKA (reference sequence). This CDR3 has 14 amino acids. V was shortened by 6 bases and J by 8 bases, with 19 bases between the two germline ends. CDR3 sequence (DNA): TGCAGTGCGTCTCCCAGGGGAATCGGAGAAAAACTGTTTTTT. Translating it yields CSASPRGIGEKLFF.

This clone was detected many times. V is TRBV2 and J is TRBJ2-5; 10 nucleotides line up with TRBD1. This CDR3 comprises 15 residues. Germline trimming cut 2 bases from V and 4 bases from J; bases unmatched to any gene: 4. Looked up from germline, CDR1 is SNHLY and CDR2 is FYNNEI. CDR3 sequence (DNA): TGTGCCAGCAGTGAAATCGGGACAGGGGCAGAGACCCAGTACTTC. It translates to CASSEIGTGAETQYF.

This clone was recorded many times. This chain connects TRBV12-3 or TRBV12-4 to TRBJ2-3; 10 bases match TRBD2. This CDR3 has 15 residues. Trimming cost V 6 bases and J 3 bases; bases outside gene matches: 6. This chain's CDR3 is CASRLAGVQTDTQYF. CDR3 DNA: TGTGCCAGCAGGCTAGCGGGAGTTCAGACAGATACGCAGTATTTT.

At least ten counts were recorded for this clone. This may stem from a read error, because a much larger clone lies one nucleotide away. The chain couples TRBV20-1 to TRBJ1-6; TRBD1 is a possible D gene (6 bases). Germline V CDR1 and CDR2: DFQATT, SNEGSKA (reference sequence). This CDR3 has 16 amino acids. This CDR3 reads CSAPPGEGTYNSPPHF. CDR3 nucleotide sequence: TGCAGTGCCCCTCCAGGGGAGGGAACCTATAATTCACCCCCCCACTTT.

This clone was observed at least ten times. This chain connects TRBV7-8 to TRBJ2-1; 14 bases agree with TRBD2. This CDR3 has 18 amino acids. The germline CDR1 and CDR2 sequences are SGHVS and FQNEAQ. V was clipped by 3 bases and J by 1 base; unmatched bases: 5. The CDR3: CASSFRTSGRLSYNEQFF. The CDR3 nucleotides read TGTGCCAGCAGCTTTCGGACTAGCGGGAGGTTATCCTACAATGAGCAGTTCTTC.

In this sample, this clone turned up many times. This sample also contains other DNA sequences that code for the same CDR3. The rearrangement joins TRBV28 to TRBJ2-2; unclear D gene. Trimming removed 6 bases at V and 0 bases at J, with 11 bases between. Germline V gene lookup returns CDR1 MDHEN and CDR2 SYDVKM. The CDR3 has 15 amino acids. The CDR3 spells CASSPPLANTGELFF. As DNA, the CDR3 is TGTGCCAGCAGCCCCCCTTTAGCGAACACCGGGGAGCTGTTTTTT.

The rearrangement joins TRBV27 to TRBJ2-7; 8 bases are shared with TRBD1. CDR3 length: 17 residues. With V trimmed by 4 bases and J by 5 bases, 16 bases remained unmatched. From germline, CDR1 is MNHEY and CDR2 SMNVEV (reference sequence). CDR3 in amino acids: CASSSQPLFGQGHEQYF. In nucleotides, the CDR3 is TGTGCCAGCAGTTCCCAACCCCTCTTCGGACAGGGCCACGAGCAGTACTTC.

This clone was counted ten times or more. J is TRBJ1-3 and V is TRBV12-3 or TRBV12-4; the D is unclear. The CDR3 spans 15 residues. Trimming removed 1 base at V and 0 bases at J, with 7 bases between. Written as DNA, the CDR3 is TGTGCCAGCAGTTTAGGTGCAGACTCTGGAAACACCATATATTTT. This encodes CASSLGADSGNTIYF.